The 23 T cell receptor beta chains listed next were all sequenced from one sample in a study of regulatory T cells in long-lasting Graves disease. Both iRepertoire HTBI primers and Arm-PCR of CDR3 regions were used to build the TCR beta libraries. TCRdb independently ran MiXCR on the multiplex PCR reads; one entry per CDR3 protein. In the table there are approximately 500,000 distinct CDR3 sequences, around a fifth of which are singletons. Time point of the sample: persistent/refractory GD, antithyroid drugs over 5 years with positive TRAb. Researchers made the TCR library from RNA that was extracted from PBMCs. The input for sequencing was peripheral blood mononuclear cells (PBMCs), taken when the disease was refractory, from a patient treated with antithyroid drugs. Receptors were obtained from a female donor with Graves disease.

The V call is TRBV28, the J call TRBJ1-2; D remains ambiguous. Trimming left V 7 bases short and J 4 bases short, with 13 bases between. This CDR3 comprises 13 residues. Germline V gene sequence: CDR1 MDHEN, CDR2 SYDVKM. CDR3 region: CASTRMALYGYTF. CDR3 sequence (DNA): TGTGCCAGCACCCGGATGGCCCTCTATGGCTACACCTTC.

At least ten counts were recorded for this clonotype. The chain joins TRBV6-5 to TRBJ2-7; 8 nucleotides align to TRBD2. With V trimmed by 2 bases and J by 3 bases, 9 bases remained unmatched. The germline CDR1 and CDR2 sequences are MNHEY and SVGAGI. There are 16 residues in the CDR3. DNA of the CDR3: TGTGCCAGCAGTTACCCCCGTGTCGGGGGGGACTACGAGCAGTACTTC. Its protein product is CASSYPRVGGDYEQYF.

This clonotype has at least ten counts. The rearrangement links TRBV20-1 to TRBJ1-2, with a weak D call TRBD1 (6 bases). Trimming shortened V by 4 bases and J by 4 bases, and 16 bases separated the two germline ends. Germline V lookup: CDR1 DFQATT, CDR2 SNEGSKA (reference sequence). The CDR3 is 14 amino acids. This chain's CDR3 is CSAKIQGEPYGYTF. For the CDR3, the DNA is TGCAGTGCTAAGATACAGGGAGAACCCTATGGCTACACCTTC.

About this clonotype: A far larger clone is a single base away, which makes a read error likely. The V gene is TRBV2, the J gene TRBJ1-2, with 9 bases that match TRBD1. Unmatched junction bases numbered 5, after V lost 6 bases and J lost 3 bases. CDR3 length equals 14 residues. Germline V gene lookup returns CDR1 SNHLY and CDR2 FYNNEI. The CDR3 DNA reads as TGTGCCAGCAGGTTACAGGGGGCGGACTATGGCTACACCTTC. It yields the protein CASRLQGADYGYTF.

Ten or more counts support this clonotype. The genes are TRBV20-1 and TRBJ2-5, with TRBD2 matching over 9 bases. Per germline, CDR1 DFQATT and CDR2 SNEGSKA (reference sequence). V was pared by 6 bases and J by 5 bases, with 16 bases of the junction left unmatched. This CDR3 contains 16 residues. The CDR3 spells CSAQSRASGVLETQYF. CDR3 nucleotides: TGCAGTGCGCAAAGTCGGGCTAGCGGGGTTTTGGAGACCCAGTACTTC.

This sequence joins TRBV6-1 and TRBJ1-2; no definite D call. V lost 6 bases, J lost 6 bases, and 11 bases lay in between. This CDR3 is 12 amino acids long. Germline-derived CDR1 and CDR2 are MNHNS and SASEGT. CDR3 in amino acids: CASRTRTDGYTF. The CDR3 region has the DNA TGTGCCAGCAGGACTCGGACGGATGGCTACACCTTC.

This clonotype was detected many times. This chain links TRBV12-3 or TRBV12-4 with TRBJ2-7; perhaps D is TRBD1 or TRBD2 (5 bases each). The CDR3 runs 15 residues. Trimming took off 5 bases at V and 0 bases at J, with 14 bases between the two ends. CDR3 in DNA: TGTGCCAGCAGTCCCGGGGACCTAACCTCCTACGAGCAGTACTTC. It yields the protein CASSPGDLTSYEQYF.

The sample holds a few counts of this clonotype. This chain uses TRBV7-2 with TRBJ2-3, with 8 positions matching TRBD2. The germline V gene has CDR1 SGHTA and CDR2 FQGNSA. CDR3 size: 17 residues. The J segment lost 0 bases and the V segment lost 5 bases, leaving 10 bases of the junction unmatched. For the CDR3, the DNA is TGTGCCAGCAGCCCCATATTAGCGGGGCCTAGCACAGATACGCAGTATTTT. Translated: CASSPILAGPSTDTQYF. Variable domain in full (rest from reference TRBV7-2 and TRBJ2-3): GAGVSQSPSNKVTEKGKDVELRCDPISGHTALYWYRQSLGQGLEFLIYFQGNSAPDKSGLPSDRFSAERTGGSVSTLTIQRTQQEDSAVYLCASSPILAGPSTDTQYFGPGTRLTVL.

This clonotype has at least ten counts. The chain employs TRBV28 and TRBJ1-6, with D perhaps matching TRBD1 (5 bases). Germline V CDR1 and CDR2: MDHEN, SYDVKM. The V end lost 6 bases, the J end lost 10 bases, and 13 bases lay between the germline ends. The CDR3 covers 13 residues. The CDR3 here is CASRPRARSPLHF. The CDR3 nucleotides are TGTGCCAGCAGGCCCAGGGCTCGGTCACCCCTCCACTTT.

This clonotype was seen a handful of times. A much larger clone sits a single nucleotide away, making a read error possible. This rearrangement joins TRBV28 to TRBJ2-5, with 14 bases fitting TRBD2. V was pared by 4 bases and J by 5 bases, with 6 bases of the junction left unmatched. This CDR3 has 16 residues. The germline CDR1 and CDR2 sequences are MDHEN and SYDVKM. CDR3 DNA: TGTGCCAGCAGTTCGACTAGCGGGAGGGCGAAGGAGACCCAGTACTTC. Protein sequence: CASSSTSGRAKETQYF.

The chain couples TRBV19 to TRBJ2-5, with 11 nucleotides matching TRBD1. This CDR3 region has 17 residues. The germline V gene has CDR1 LNHDA and CDR2 SQIVND (reference sequence). V lost 5 bases to trimming and J lost 4 bases; unmatched junction nucleotides: 12. The CDR3 spells CASSRVRAGTGGETQYF. For the CDR3, the DNA is TGTGCCAGTAGTCGGGTCAGGGCCGGGACAGGGGGAGAGACCCAGTACTTC.

This clonotype was observed many times. The genes are TRBV2 and TRBJ2-7; D gene ambiguous. Trimming left V 8 bases short and J 0 bases short, with 5 bases between. Germline loops: CDR1 SNHLY, CDR2 FYNNEI. This CDR3 spans 11 amino acids. The CDR3 coding sequence is TGTGCCAGCGGGGACTCCTACGAGCAGTACTTC. Translated, it gives CASGDSYEQYF.

There are many counts of this clonotype. The chain combines TRBV27 with TRBJ2-5, with 7 bases identical to TRBD1. With V trimmed by 3 bases and J by 1 base, 2 bases remained unmatched. Germline CDR1 MNHEY, CDR2 SMNVEV (reference sequence). There are 14 residues in the CDR3. In DNA, the CDR3 is TGTGCCAGCAGTTTTACAGGGGTCCAAGAGACCCAGTACTTC. The encoded protein is CASSFTGVQETQYF.

This clonotype appeared many times. The gene calls are TRBV28 and TRBJ2-5, with a tentative D call TRBD2 (5 bases). CDR1 and CDR2 (germline): MDHEN, SYDVKM. V was pared by 6 bases and J by 2 bases, with 10 bases between. This CDR3 has 13 residues. CDR3 DNA: TGTGCCAGCAGCTTAGTAGCGCAAGAGACCCAGTACTTC. It codes for CASSLVAQETQYF. Filled out from reference TRBV28 and TRBJ2-5, the complete variable domain reads DVKVTQSSRYLVKRTGEKVFLECVQDMDHENMFWYRQDPGLGLRLIYFSYDVKMKEKGDIPEGYSVSREKKERFSLILESASTNQTSMYLCASSLVAQETQYFGPGTRLLVL.

This clonotype was picked up many times. CDR3 nucleotide sequence: TGTGCCAGCAGCACGCCCAGCGGGAGATTTATCTACGAGCAGTACTTC. Translation: CASSTPSGRFIYEQYF. V gene TRBV28 combines with J gene TRBJ2-7, with 8 positions matching TRBD2. The CDR3 loop spans 16 amino acids. After removal of 6 bases from V and 3 bases from J, the junction contained 13 bases not matched to a gene. Germline V gives CDR1 MDHEN, CDR2 SYDVKM.

The chain carries TRBV19 and TRBJ1-1; D is perhaps TRBD1 (5 bases). V lost 4 bases and J lost 0, with 21 bases in between. The CDR3 is 18 residues long. Germline V gene sequence: CDR1 LNHDA, CDR2 SQIVND (reference sequence). Here the CDR3 DNA reads TGTGCCAGTAGTACCGGACCCGGGACGGCCCTCATGAACACTGAAGCTTTCTTT. Translating gives CASSTGPGTALMNTEAFF.

This clonotype was seen more than once but under ten times. The chain employs TRBV19 and TRBJ2-7; D unclear. Trimming pared 9 bases from V and 4 bases from J, leaving 16 bases between. The CDR3 extends over 13 amino acids. The germline CDR1 and CDR2 sequences are LNHDA and SQIVND (reference sequence). CDR3 loop: CASLLPETYEQYF. The CDR3 DNA sequence: TGTGCCAGCCTCCTACCGGAAACTTACGAGCAGTACTTC.

Of note for this clonotype: A read error is possible here, since a much larger clone lies one base away. The CDR3 here is CASSASWGRGYGYIF. The CDR3 nucleotides are TGTGCCAGCAGTGCCTCTTGGGGGCGAGGCTATGGCTACATCTTC. This chain uses TRBV2 with TRBJ1-2; possibly TRBD1 for D (6 bases). Germline CDR1 and CDR2: SNHLY and FYNNEI. CDR3 length: 15 residues.

The gene calls are TRBV27 and TRBJ1-5; D is possibly TRBD1 (5 bases). CDR3 length: 13 amino acids. Germline CDR1 is MNHEY and CDR2 is SMNVEV (reference sequence). V gave up 1 base and J gave up 5 bases, with 6 bases separating them. Here the CDR3 reads CASSLLGDQPQHF. CDR3 sequence (DNA): TGTGCCAGCAGTTTATTGGGGGATCAGCCCCAGCATTTT.

This clonotype occurred a few times. The chain couples TRBV20-1 to TRBJ1-1; D remains unclear. CDR1 DFQATT and CDR2 SNEGSKA come from the germline V gene (reference sequence). V was trimmed by 4 bases and J by 8 bases, leaving 11 bases between them. The CDR3 runs to 11 residues. CDR3: CSATLDSEAFF. CDR3 DNA sequence: TGCAGTGCTACTTTGGACTCAGAAGCTTTCTTT.

J is TRBJ2-6 and V is TRBV12-3 or TRBV12-4; 7 bases line up with TRBD1. The CDR3 extends over 15 amino acids. The V gene end was trimmed by 6 bases and the J gene end by 0 bases; junction bases not matched to a gene: 2. In DNA, the CDR3 is TGTGCCAGCAGCCGGACAGGCTCTGGGGCCAACGTCCTGACTTTC. Translated: CASSRTGSGANVLTF.

V usage is TRBV3-1 and J usage is TRBJ1-6; D not resolved. The germline V gene has CDR1 LGHDT and CDR2 YNNKEL (reference sequence). Trimming left V 4 bases short and J 5 bases short, with 9 bases between. The CDR3 totals 14 residues. The CDR3 reads CASSRDGDNSPLHF. CDR3 coding DNA: TGTGCCAGCAGCCGTGACGGTGATAATTCACCCCTCCACTTT.

This clonotype occurred a few times. The chain carries TRBV9 and TRBJ2-2; D is undetermined. Trimming left V 0 bases short and J 1 base short, with 4 bases between. This CDR3 has 14 amino acids. The V gene's germline CDR1 is SGDLS and CDR2 YYNGEE. CDR3 in DNA: TGTGCCAGCAGCGTAGTACAGAACACCGGGGAGCTGTTTTTT. Encoded protein: CASSVVQNTGELFF.